The T cell receptor beta chain described here comes from a study of blood T cell repertoires in COVID-19. The CDR3 length is 13 residues. Looked up from germline, CDR1 is MNHNS and CDR2 is SASEGT. The ends were cut back, 2 bases at V and 4 bases at J, with 6 bases in the middle. Authors' data handling: From reference gene primer amplification, estimates of nucleated cell counts were derived. Libraries were prepared by immunoSEQ multiplex PCR; TCRdb keeps only in-frame clonotypes and omits some of them. For V, J and clone size, that table is used; D and trimming come from the DNA. The sample holds under 550,000 clones, about 90% seen once. This clone was counted once.

The chain combines TRBV6-1 with TRBJ1-5; perhaps TRBD1 as D (5 bases). The receptor was derived from a man aged 18-30 years with COVID-19, enrolled during active disease. The sample was peripheral blood. The CDR3 nucleotides are TGTGCCAGCAGTGAACGGGGGAATCAGCCCCAGCATTTT. Amino acids: CASSERGNQPQHF.